The 16 T cell receptor beta chains presented below share a single source sample, sequenced in a study of a mutant IDH1 vaccine in newly diagnosed glioma. The method was immunoSEQ multiplex PCR; TCRdb's version includes in-frame clones alone and lacks a portion of them. This sample has approximately 80,000 clones, with 91% found just once. The time point here: week 5, during vaccination. Every vaccine dose comprised 300 ug of mutant IDH1 20-mer peptide plus topical imiquimod. Their cognate antigens are unknown. Sequences were derived from PBMCs, sampled from a glioma patient whose treatment included an IDH1 peptide vaccine. The receptors come from a woman between 50 and 59 years old with glioma.

This clone showed up just once. The genes are TRBV7-6 and TRBJ1-2; D might be TRBD1 (5 bases). Trimming took 0 bases from V and 1 from J, leaving 9 bases between them. CDR1 SGHVS and CDR2 FNYEAQ come from the germline V gene. The CDR3 loop spans 15 amino acids. CDR3 sequence reads: CASSLAPGVNYGYTF. The CDR3 nucleotides read TGTGCCAGCAGCTTAGCCCCGGGGGTTAACTATGGCTACACCTTC.

This chain joins TRBV2 and TRBJ2-7; 15 positions match TRBD2. The germline V gene encodes CDR1 SNHLY and CDR2 FYNNEI. The CDR3 runs to 19 residues. V trimming: 4 bases; J trimming: 5 bases; junction bases outside the gene matches: 15. In DNA form, the CDR3 reads TGTGCCAGCAGTGGGGGGACTAGCGGGAGGTGGCTCTATCTCCACGAGCAGTACTTC. This translates into CASSGGTSGRWLYLHEQYF. Complete variable domain (other parts from reference TRBV2 and TRBJ2-7): EPEVTQTPSHQVTQMGQEVILRCVPISNHLYFYWYRQILGQKVEFLVSFYNNEISEKSEIFDDQFSVERPDGSNFTLKIRSTKLEDSAMYFCASSGGTSGRWLYLHEQYFGPGTRLTVT.

The chain recombines TRBV6-6 with TRBJ2-7; D call uncertain. V was pared by 8 bases and J by 5 bases, with 10 bases between. The germline CDR1 and CDR2 sequences are MNHNY and SVGAGI (reference sequence). This CDR3 is built from 11 residues. The CDR3 DNA sequence: TGTGCCAGCGGGTTCGGTAACGAGCAGTACTTC. It yields the protein CASGFGNEQYF.

V and J are TRBV10-3 and TRBJ2-5; TRBD1 matches 10 bases. Trimming cost V 4 bases and J 4 bases; bases outside gene matches: 3. The CDR3 length is 14 residues. CDR1 is ENHRY, CDR2 SYGVKD, per germline. CDR3 residues: CAISVGTGVETQYF. As DNA, the CDR3 is TGTGCCATCAGTGTAGGGACAGGGGTAGAGACCCAGTACTTC.

The chain employs TRBV10-3 and TRBJ2-3; D is unresolved. CDR1 is ENHRY and CDR2 is SYGVKD in the germline V gene. V lost 11 bases and J 0 bases, leaving 15 bases between the germline ends. The CDR3 sequence is 14 residues long. The CDR3 DNA sequence: TGTGCCGCCCGATGGGGAACTAGCACAGATACGCAGTATTTT. This translates into CAARWGTSTDTQYF.

The V and J genes are TRBV6-5 and TRBJ2-7; D gene ambiguous. Germline loops: CDR1 MNHEY, CDR2 SVGAGI. V gave up 5 bases and J gave up 6 bases, with 14 bases separating them. The CDR3 is 13 amino acids. CDR3 residues: CASSLAPGSEQYF. The CDR3 DNA is TGTGCCAGCAGTCTTGCGCCAGGCTCCGAGCAGTACTTC.

The sample holds one count of this clone. The chain is built from TRBV9 and TRBJ1-1; no definite D call. V dropped 4 bases and J dropped 2 bases, with 15 bases sitting between them. Per germline, CDR1 SGDLS and CDR2 YYNGEE. The CDR3 loop spans 15 amino acids. The CDR3 spells CASSPRTVFNTEAFF. The CDR3 bases are TGTGCCAGCAGCCCTCGGACGGTTTTTAACACTGAAGCTTTCTTT.

This rearrangement joins TRBV19 to TRBJ2-7; possible D gene TRBD1, 5 bases. The CDR3 is made up of 13 amino acids. Germline V gene lookup returns CDR1 LNHDA and CDR2 SQIVND (reference sequence). The V end lost 5 bases, the J end lost 5 bases, and 13 bases lay between the germline ends. The CDR3 protein is CASSAPSGHEQYF. The CDR3 DNA sequence: TGTGCCAGTAGTGCCCCCTCAGGGCACGAGCAGTACTTC.

The chain carries TRBV18 and TRBJ1-5; 7 bases align to TRBD1. The CDR3 sequence is 17 residues long. Unmatched junction bases numbered 12, after V lost 4 bases and J lost 3 bases. Germline V gene sequence: CDR1 KGHSH, CDR2 LQKENI. CDR3 loop: CASSLSDPTGYNQPQHF. The DNA of the CDR3 is TGTGCCAGCTCACTATCGGATCCGACAGGGTACAATCAGCCCCAGCATTTT.

This chain joins TRBV27 and TRBJ2-7; 12 bases align to TRBD1. CDR1 MNHEY and CDR2 SMNVEV come from the germline V gene (reference sequence). CDR3 length: 15 amino acids. The V gene end was trimmed by 5 bases and the J gene end by 5 bases; junction bases not matched to a gene: 7. CDR3 protein: CASSPRDRGLHEQYF. The CDR3 region has the DNA TGTGCCAGCAGTCCAAGGGACAGGGGGCTCCACGAGCAGTACTTC.

The chain links TRBV4-2 to TRBJ2-2, with D uncertain. V lost 4 bases, J lost 0 bases, and 15 bases lay in between. The CDR3 length is 17 residues. In germline, CDR1 is LGHNA, CDR2 YNFKEQ. DNA for the CDR3: TGTGCCAGCAGCCCCAGTTCTTGGGATGCGAACACCGGGGAGCTGTTTTTT. It yields the protein CASSPSSWDANTGELFF.

The chain employs TRBV5-1 and TRBJ1-4; TRBD1 is a possible D gene (5 bases). This CDR3 comprises 17 residues. CDR1 is SGHRS and CDR2 is YFSETQ in the germline V gene. V lost 4 bases, J lost 3 bases, and 19 bases lay in between. The CDR3 loop is CASSLYSSAGSNEKLFF. The DNA for the CDR3 is TGCGCCAGCAGCCTTTACTCCTCGGCAGGGTCTAATGAAAAACTGTTTTTT. Using reference TRBV5-1 and TRBJ1-4 for the parts outside the CDR3, the full variable domain is KAGVTQTPRYLIKTRGQQVTLSCSPISGHRSVSWYQQTPGQGLQFLFEYFSETQRNKGNFPGRFSGRQFSNSRSEMNVSTLELGDSALYLCASSLYSSAGSNEKLFFGSGTQLSVL.

This sequence joins TRBV4-1 and TRBJ2-3; D unresolved. The V gene lost 5 bases and the J gene lost 0 bases, with 18 bases spanning the gap. The CDR3 has 17 residues. Germline lookup yields CDR1 MGHRA and CDR2 YSYEKL. The CDR3 sequence: CASSALFGSTSTDTQYF. The DNA of the CDR3 is TGCGCCAGCAGCGCCCTTTTCGGGTCAACTAGCACAGATACGCAGTATTTT.

The chain has TRBV19 and TRBJ2-3; TRBD2 matches at 10 bases. Unmatched junction bases numbered 6, after V lost 3 bases and J lost 6 bases. The CDR3 length is 15 residues. The germline V gene has CDR1 LNHDA and CDR2 SQIVND (reference sequence). CDR3: CASSIIAGGRDTQYF. The DNA for the CDR3 is TGTGCCAGTAGTATCATAGCGGGAGGTAGGGATACGCAGTATTTT.

The V and J genes are TRBV28 and TRBJ2-2; D call uncertain. V shed 1 base and J shed 6 bases, with 24 bases lying between them. This CDR3 is built from 19 residues. Germline lookup yields CDR1 MDHEN and CDR2 SYDVKM. The CDR3 loop is CASSLSGTWADEHAGELFF. The CDR3 DNA is TGTGCCAGCAGTTTATCGGGCACGTGGGCAGACGAACACGCCGGGGAGCTGTTTTTT.

This sequence joins TRBV6-5 and TRBJ1-1, with 9 bases aligning to TRBD1. The junction had 9 bases not matched to a gene; V was cut back by 7 bases and J by 3 bases. Germline V gene lookup returns CDR1 MNHEY and CDR2 SVGAGI. The CDR3 extends over 15 amino acids. The CDR3 spells CASNPGQGRDTEAFF. The DNA of the CDR3 is TGTGCCAGCAACCCGGGACAGGGTCGGGACACTGAAGCTTTCTTT.